The 10 T cell receptor beta chains below all came from one sample that was sequenced in a study of neurological immune-mediated disorders. One entry per CDR3 protein results from TCRdb running MiXCR on the 5' RACE reads. This repertoire shows under 25,000 distinct CDR3 sequences, roughly 2.7% found once; its top ten account for 5% to 6%. The sample taken for sequencing was PBMCs. The source is a woman younger than 35 with multiple sclerosis.

This clonotype was detected many times. The gene calls are TRBV3-1 and TRBJ2-7; no reliable D call. Germline CDR1 reads LGHDT; CDR2 reads YNNKEL (reference sequence). The CDR3 has 13 residues. V was clipped by 7 bases and J by 6 bases, with 16 bases between them. CDR3 bases: TGTGCCAGCACTCAGAGCTCCTCGGGCGAGCAGTACTTC. It yields the protein CASTQSSSGEQYF.

The sample holds a few counts of this clonotype. The chain has TRBV4-1 and TRBJ1-2, with 11 bases matching TRBD1. This CDR3 region has 14 residues. V trimming: 4 bases; J trimming: 5 bases; junction bases outside the gene matches: 3. Germline V gene data show CDR1 as MGHRA and CDR2 as YSYEKL. This CDR3 reads CASSRGQGEYGYTF. In DNA, the CDR3 is TGCGCCAGCAGCCGGGGACAGGGGGAGTATGGCTACACCTTC.

Only a few counts were recorded for this clonotype. The chain has TRBV7-3 and TRBJ2-3, with 7 bases lining up with TRBD2. CDR3 size: 16 residues. Germline V gene data show CDR1 as SGHTA and CDR2 as FQGTGA. Trimming at V came to 6 bases and at J to 0 bases, leaving 9 bases not matched to a gene. The CDR3 is CASSLGGGGSTDTQYF. CDR3 nucleotides: TGTGCCAGCAGTTTGGGTGGCGGGGGTAGCACAGATACGCAGTATTTT.

This clonotype was seen many times. CDR3 nucleotides: TGTGCCACCAGCCCGACTGACACTGAAGCTTTCTTT. As protein: CATSPTDTEAFF. The J gene is TRBJ1-1, the V gene TRBV15; D uncertain. Germline CDR1 reads LNHNV; CDR2 reads YYDKDF (reference sequence). This CDR3 spans 12 amino acids. Between the trimmed V and J ends, which lost 5 bases and 3 bases, there was a span of 7 bases.

Many counts were recorded for this clonotype. This chain connects TRBV20-1 to TRBJ2-1; tentatively, D is TRBD1 (5 bases). The CDR3 covers 16 residues. Germline CDR1 and CDR2: DFQATT and SNEGSKA (reference sequence). V lost 5 bases and J 1 base, leaving 18 bases between the germline ends. The CDR3 sequence is CSAPPRVGDSYNEQFF. In nucleotides, the CDR3 is TGCAGTGCTCCCCCCAGGGTAGGGGATTCCTACAATGAGCAGTTCTTC.

This clonotype was seen repeatedly, ten times or more. The CDR3 coding sequence is TGTGCCAGCAGCTCGGCAAACACCGGGGAGCTGTTTTTT. Translated, it gives CASSSANTGELFF. The chain employs TRBV7-2 and TRBJ2-2; D is unresolved. The CDR3 has 13 amino acids. Germline V gene data show CDR1 as SGHTA and CDR2 as FQGNSA. The V and J ends lost 4 bases and 2 bases respectively, with 5 bases between them. The full variable domain, in which reference TRBV7-2 and TRBJ2-2 provide the parts outside the CDR3, is GAGVSQSPSNKVTEKGKDVELRCDPISGHTALYWYRQSLGQGLEFLIYFQGNSAPDKSGLPSDRFSAERTGGSVSTLTIQRTQQEDSAVYLCASSSANTGELFFGEGSRLTVL.

In this sample, this clonotype turned up many times. V and J are TRBV7-2 and TRBJ2-1, with D unclear. This CDR3 spans 13 amino acids. Germline V gene lookup returns CDR1 SGHTA and CDR2 FQGNSA. V dropped 0 bases and J dropped 6 bases, with 6 bases sitting between them. Here the CDR3 DNA reads TGTGCCAGCAGCTTAGCCCCGTTCAATGAGCAGTTCTTC. Amino acids: CASSLAPFNEQFF.

This clonotype came up many times. This chain links TRBV13 with TRBJ2-5; 8 bases line up with TRBD1. The CDR3 spans 17 residues. Trimming took 3 bases from V and 0 from J; bases not matched to a gene: 9. Germline CDR1 and CDR2: PRHDT and FYEKMQ (reference sequence). This CDR3 reads CASSLRSGGRYQETQYF. The CDR3 nucleotides are TGTGCCAGCAGCTTGCGGTCAGGGGGCCGGTACCAAGAGACCCAGTACTTC. The variable domain in full, with the rest retrieved from reference TRBV13 and TRBJ2-5, is AAGVIQSPRHLIKEKRETATLKCYPIPRHDTVYWYQQGPGQDPQFLISFYEKMQSDKGSIPDRFSAQQFSDYHSELNMSSLELGDSALYFCASSLRSGGRYQETQYFGPGTRLLVL.

This clonotype was picked up many times. This CDR3 is CAILKTDAYEAFF. The CDR3 nucleotides are TGTGCCATTCTGAAAACGGACGCCTATGAAGCTTTCTTT. The chain combines TRBV10-3 with TRBJ1-1, with D uncertain. Per germline, CDR1 ENHRY and CDR2 SYGVKD. The CDR3 consists of 13 residues. V shed 9 bases and J shed 7 bases, with 18 bases lying between them.

The sample holds many counts of this clonotype. The CDR3 sequence: CASSWGQENTEAFF. The CDR3 nucleotides are TGCGCCAGCAGCTGGGGACAGGAGAACACTGAAGCTTTCTTT. The V and J genes are TRBV5-1 and TRBJ1-1; 8 positions agree with TRBD1. This CDR3 is built from 14 residues. From germline, CDR1 is SGHRS and CDR2 YFSETQ. The ends lost 3 bases at V and 1 base at J; junction bases unmatched: 2.